Each of the 3 T cell receptor beta chains below was sequenced from the same sample in a study of T cells in Graves' hyperthyroidism and ophthalmopathy. The CDR3 regions of TCR beta were amplified from RNA transcripts. RT-PCR in the first round (using the HTBI primer set) targeted the TCR CDR3. TCRdb passed the multiplex PCR reads through MiXCR, listing each CDR3 protein once. This table has about 600,000 distinct CDR3 sequences, roughly 15% appearing once. The sequencing sample was made of blood. These receptors came from a woman in her thirties or forties with Graves' ophthalmopathy.

This clonotype was detected a few times. This chain uses TRBV29-1 with TRBJ1-1; D possibly corresponds to TRBD1 (5 bases). This CDR3 is built from 13 residues. CDR1 is SQVTM and CDR2 is ANQGSEA in the germline V gene. Deletions cut 4 bases from V and 1 base from J, with 10 bases between. This CDR3 is CSVVGGKNTEAFF. CDR3 coding DNA: TGCAGCGTTGTCGGGGGAAAGAACACTGAAGCTTTCTTT.

The rearrangement uses TRBV19 and TRBJ2-1; TRBD2 might be the D (5 bases). The CDR3 loop spans 18 amino acids. Germline V gene data show CDR1 as LNHDA and CDR2 as SQIVND (reference sequence). The ends were cut back, 4 bases at V and 9 bases at J, with 28 bases in the middle. CDR3: CASSSNQWETTPASEQFF. In DNA, the CDR3 is TGTGCCAGTAGTAGCAACCAGTGGGAGACCACCCCAGCGAGTGAGCAGTTCTTC.

This clonotype was seen repeatedly, ten times or more. CDR3 sequence: CAWSTLRTNEKLFF. The CDR3 bases are TGTGCCTGGAGTACGCTACGGACAAATGAAAAACTGTTTTTT. The chain joins TRBV30 to TRBJ1-4, with TRBD1 as a possible D gene (5 bases). The CDR3 has 14 residues. Trimming shortened V by 2 bases and J by 5 bases, and 12 bases separated the two germline ends. CDR1 and CDR2 from the germline V gene are GTSNPN and SVGIG (reference sequence).